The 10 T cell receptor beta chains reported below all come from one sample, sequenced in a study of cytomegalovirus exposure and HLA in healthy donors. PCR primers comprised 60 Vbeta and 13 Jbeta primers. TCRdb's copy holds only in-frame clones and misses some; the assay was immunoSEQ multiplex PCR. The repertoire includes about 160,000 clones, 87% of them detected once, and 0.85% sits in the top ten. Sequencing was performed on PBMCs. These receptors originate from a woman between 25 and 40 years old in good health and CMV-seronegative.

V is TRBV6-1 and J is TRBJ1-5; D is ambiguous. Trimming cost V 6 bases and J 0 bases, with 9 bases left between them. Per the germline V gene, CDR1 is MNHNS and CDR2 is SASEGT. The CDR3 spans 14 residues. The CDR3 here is CASRSRNSNQPQHF. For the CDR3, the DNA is TGTGCCAGCAGGAGCAGGAATAGCAATCAGCCCCAGCATTTT.

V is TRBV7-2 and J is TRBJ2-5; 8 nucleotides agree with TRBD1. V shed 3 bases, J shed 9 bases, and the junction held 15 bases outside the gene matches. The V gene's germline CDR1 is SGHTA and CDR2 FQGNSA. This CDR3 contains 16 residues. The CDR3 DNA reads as TGTGCCAGCAGCTTTACGGGGACAGGAGGATTCGAGGCCCAGTACTTC. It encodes CASSFTGTGGFEAQYF.

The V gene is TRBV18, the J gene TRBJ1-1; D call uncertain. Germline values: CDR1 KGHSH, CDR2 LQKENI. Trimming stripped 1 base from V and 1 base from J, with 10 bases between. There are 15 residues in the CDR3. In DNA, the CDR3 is TGTGCCAGCTCACCACTTCCGGGAAAGAACACTGAAGCTTTCTTT. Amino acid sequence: CASSPLPGKNTEAFF.

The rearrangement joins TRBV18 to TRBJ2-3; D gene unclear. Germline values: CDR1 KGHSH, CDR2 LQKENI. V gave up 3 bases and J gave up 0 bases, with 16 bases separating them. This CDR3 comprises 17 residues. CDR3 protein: CASSPLNTPLSTDTQYF. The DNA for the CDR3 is TGTGCCAGCTCACCTCTTAACACCCCGTTGAGCACAGATACGCAGTATTTT.

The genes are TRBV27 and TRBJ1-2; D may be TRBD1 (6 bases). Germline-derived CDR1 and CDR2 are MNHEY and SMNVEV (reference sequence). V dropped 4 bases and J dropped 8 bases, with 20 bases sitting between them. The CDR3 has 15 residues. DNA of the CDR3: TGTGCCAGCAGTTCCAACTCAGGGGTTGAGCGCGGCTACACCTTC. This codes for CASSSNSGVERGYTF.

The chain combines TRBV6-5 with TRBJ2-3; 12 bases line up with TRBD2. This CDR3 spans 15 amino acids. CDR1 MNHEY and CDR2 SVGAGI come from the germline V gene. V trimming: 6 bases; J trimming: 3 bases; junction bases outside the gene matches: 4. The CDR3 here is CASRQLAGGTDTQYF. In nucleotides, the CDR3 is TGTGCCAGCAGGCAACTAGCGGGGGGTACAGATACGCAGTATTTT.

The CDR3 coding sequence is TGTGCCAGCAGCTTGCGGAGGCGACCAACTAATGAAAAACTGTTTTTT. This codes for CASSLRRRPTNEKLFF. The chain combines TRBV7-2 with TRBJ1-4; D uncertain. The germline V gene has CDR1 SGHTA and CDR2 FQGNSA. The CDR3 runs 16 residues. V was clipped by 3 bases and J by 0 bases, with 11 bases between them.

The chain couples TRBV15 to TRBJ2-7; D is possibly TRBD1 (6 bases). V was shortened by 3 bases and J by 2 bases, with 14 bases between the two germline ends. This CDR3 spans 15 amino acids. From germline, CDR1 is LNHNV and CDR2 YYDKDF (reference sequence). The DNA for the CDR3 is TGTGCCACCAGCAGCTTACAGGGTGTTGCCTACGAGCAGTACTTC. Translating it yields CATSSLQGVAYEQYF.

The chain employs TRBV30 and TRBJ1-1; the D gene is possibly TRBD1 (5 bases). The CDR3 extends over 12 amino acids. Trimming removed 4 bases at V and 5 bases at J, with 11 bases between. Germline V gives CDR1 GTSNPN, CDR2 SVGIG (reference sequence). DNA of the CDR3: TGTGCCTGGATTGGAGGGGCGACTGAAGCTTTCTTT. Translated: CAWIGGATEAFF.

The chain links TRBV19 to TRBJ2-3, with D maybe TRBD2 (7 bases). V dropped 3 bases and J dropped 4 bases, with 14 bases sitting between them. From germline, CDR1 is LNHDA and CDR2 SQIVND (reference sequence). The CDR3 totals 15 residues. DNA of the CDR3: TGTGCCAGTAGTATTGGCAGGGGAGGGGCAGATACGCAGTATTTT. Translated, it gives CASSIGRGGADTQYF.